Ten or more counts support the clone carrying this T cell receptor (beta chain). Alpha- and beta-chain coverage of first-strand cDNA came from TRAV- and TRBV-specific primers. Both a constant-region primer and a V-primer adapter served to amplify TCRs across roughly 22 PCR cycles. With in vitro transcription, the isolated mRNA was amplified. TCRdb reanalysed the reads using MiXCR and keeps one entry per CDR3 protein. Among approximately 70,000 distinct CDR3 sequences listed, around 29% were seen once. Germline values: CDR1 LNHDA, CDR2 SQIVND (reference sequence). The germline V and J ends were trimmed by 3 bases and 6 bases, with 12 bases remaining between them. The CDR3 length is 13 residues. Sample time point: before trial treatment. Treatment combined nivolumab, ipilimumab, aspirin, low-dose cyclophosphamide and low-dose radiotherapy in a dose-escalation trial. The data belong to a study of low-dose radiotherapy and immunotherapy resistance in tumors. Background on the study: Intravenous cyclophosphamide 200 mg/m2 was given every two weeks, one day before radiation and immunotherapy. Once cycle 1 day 1 began, patients took oral aspirin 300 mg daily for four cycles.

The source was PBMCs, collected before treatment. This chain joins TRBV19 and TRBJ2-7, with D maybe TRBD1 (5 bases). This TCR came from a female donor with ovarian cancer. The CDR3 coding sequence is TGTGCCAGTAGTATTACAGGAGTGGGCGAGCAGTACTTC. This sequence encodes CASSITGVGEQYF. Together with reference TRBV19 and TRBJ2-7, the CDR3 gives the full variable domain: DGGITQSPKYLFRKEGQNVTLSCEQNLNHDAMYWYRQDPGQGLRLIYYSQIVNDFQKGDIAEGYSVSREKKESFPLTVTSAQKNPTAFYLCASSITGVGEQYFGPGTRLTVT.